This entry lists 16 T cell receptor beta chains sequenced from one sample in a study of Ad26.COV2.S vaccination and SARS-CoV-2 variants. Noted treatment: about 20 received Ad26.COV2.S at low or high dose, single or two shots; roughly five received placebo; per-sample allocation not given. Samples came from day 63 after the first vaccine or placebo injection. Profiling relied on immunoSEQ multiplex PCR, and the TCRdb table lists in-frame clones only, not all of them. In the table there are about 370,000 clones, approximately 90% of which are singletons. The sample in question was peripheral blood, obtained in a trial of Ad26.COV2.S vaccine versus placebo. The receptors here all came from a person aged 18 to 65 who received the Ad26.COV2.S COVID-19 vaccine or a placebo.

The chain combines TRBV27 with TRBJ2-7; 8 bases line up with TRBD1. This CDR3 is built from 13 residues. From germline, CDR1 is MNHEY and CDR2 SMNVEV (reference sequence). The ends lost 6 bases at V and 6 bases at J; junction bases unmatched: 7. For the CDR3, the DNA is TGTGCCAGCAGGGGCAGGGGGCTGATCGAGCAGTACTTC. As protein: CASRGRGLIEQYF.

This clone was seen just once. The chain is built from TRBV4-1 and TRBJ2-3; D possibly corresponds to TRBD2 (5 bases). This CDR3 is 17 amino acids long. The V end lost 3 bases, the J end lost 0 bases, and 16 bases lay between the germline ends. Germline loops: CDR1 MGHRA, CDR2 YSYEKL. The CDR3 loop is CASSHRGAESSTDTQYF. In nucleotides, the CDR3 is TGCGCCAGCAGCCATCGGGGAGCAGAATCTAGCACAGATACGCAGTATTTT.

This rearrangement joins TRBV6-5 to TRBJ2-1; 7 bases line up with TRBD1. This CDR3 is built from 15 residues. Per germline, CDR1 MNHEY and CDR2 SVGAGI. V shed 6 bases and J 4 bases; nucleotides not matched to a gene: 9. Here the CDR3 reads CASSRQGQVYNEQFF. CDR3 sequence (DNA): TGTGCCAGCAGCCGACAGGGACAAGTTTACAATGAGCAGTTCTTC.

V and J are TRBV2 and TRBJ2-1, with TRBD2 identical over 11 bases. Trimming cost V 6 bases and J 9 bases; bases outside gene matches: 16. The CDR3 is 17 amino acids. CDR1 is SNHLY and CDR2 is FYNNEI in the germline V gene. The CDR3 spells CASRRTSGSPKPGEQFF. The CDR3 DNA reads as TGTGCCAGCAGGAGGACTAGCGGGTCCCCTAAACCGGGTGAGCAGTTCTTC. Drawing the rest from reference TRBV2 and TRBJ2-1, the complete variable domain is EPEVTQTPSHQVTQMGQEVILRCVPISNHLYFYWYRQILGQKVEFLVSFYNNEISEKSEIFDDQFSVERPDGSNFTLKIRSTKLEDSAMYFCASRRTSGSPKPGEQFFGPGTRLTVL.

Only a few counts were recorded for this clone. The chain uses TRBV30 and TRBJ1-3; D gene unclear. This CDR3 is 19 amino acids long. The V end lost 1 base, the J end lost 2 bases, and 24 bases lay between the germline ends. From germline, CDR1 is GTSNPN and CDR2 SVGIG (reference sequence). The CDR3: CAWSGFPGNQEITGNTIYF. The DNA for the CDR3 is TGTGCCTGGAGTGGGTTTCCGGGGAACCAGGAAATAACTGGAAACACCATATATTTT.

The chain carries TRBV21-1 and TRBJ1-2; TRBD1 is the table's D call, not checked against the DNA. TRBV21-1 is deemed a pseudogene. The CDR3 covers 15 residues. The CDR3 DNA reads as TGTGCCAGCAGCAAAGCGGCAGGGGCTAACTATGGCTACACCTTC. Translating gives CASSKAAGANYGYTF.

This clone is a singleton in its sample. The V gene is TRBV5-1, the J gene TRBJ2-3; possibly TRBD1 or TRBD2 for D (6 bases each). The CDR3 loop spans 15 amino acids. With 3 bases removed from V and 2 bases from J, the gap between germline ends came to 13 bases. Germline V gene data show CDR1 as SGHRS and CDR2 as YFSETQ. The CDR3 DNA reads as TGCGCCAGCAGCTCTGGGGGGCAGGACACAGATACGCAGTATTTT. It translates to CASSSGGQDTDTQYF.

CDR3 sequence reads: CASSPNLFEQFF. CDR3 in DNA: TGTGCCAGCAGCCCTAACCTGTTTGAGCAGTTCTTC. V is TRBV11-1 and J is TRBJ2-1; no definite D call. There are 12 residues in the CDR3. The germline V gene encodes CDR1 SGHAT and CDR2 FQDESV (reference sequence). Trimming removed 5 bases from V and 9 bases from J, with 11 bases in between.

The rearrangement uses TRBV2 and TRBJ1-6; D perhaps matches TRBD1 (5 bases). This CDR3 has 14 amino acids. Trimming stripped 6 bases from V and 7 bases from J, with 13 bases between. Germline values: CDR1 SNHLY, CDR2 FYNNEI. Written as DNA, the CDR3 is TGTGCCAGCAGCTCCGGGACGGAAAATTCACCCCTCCACTTT. Its protein product is CASSSGTENSPLHF.

The chain employs TRBV7-8 and TRBJ2-3; D is tentatively TRBD1 or TRBD2 (5 bases each). The germline V gene has CDR1 SGHVS and CDR2 FQNEAQ. This CDR3 contains 14 residues. V was cut by 1 base and J by 4 bases, with 9 bases left in between. The CDR3, as DNA: TGTGCCAGCAGCTTAGGGATGGGGGCAGATACGCAGTATTTT. Protein sequence: CASSLGMGADTQYF.

The chain employs TRBV6-6 and TRBJ2-1; D gene ambiguous. This CDR3 has 13 residues. Germline V CDR1 and CDR2: MNHNY, SVGAGI (reference sequence). Trimming shortened V by 5 bases and J by 5 bases, and 10 bases separated the two germline ends. The CDR3 region is CASSVGKNNEQFF. Written as DNA, the CDR3 is TGTGCCAGCAGTGTAGGGAAAAACAATGAGCAGTTCTTC.

The chain has TRBV2 and TRBJ2-1, with D possibly matching TRBD2 (6 bases). Trimming took off 6 bases at V and 2 bases at J, with 14 bases between the two ends. The CDR3 sequence is 15 residues long. CDR1 and CDR2 from the germline V gene are SNHLY and FYNNEI. The CDR3 loop is CASSETSLAYNEQFF. The DNA of the CDR3 is TGTGCCAGCAGCGAGACTAGTCTTGCCTACAATGAGCAGTTCTTC.

This chain joins TRBV28 and TRBJ1-1, with a possible D match to TRBD1 (5 bases). Germline assignment: CDR1 MDHEN and CDR2 SYDVKM. The V end lost 5 bases, the J end lost 4 bases, and 14 bases lay between the germline ends. This CDR3 spans 14 amino acids. The CDR3 DNA reads as TGTGCCAGCAGTGCCCGGGGGGGAGGCACTGAAGCTTTCTTT. Protein product: CASSARGGGTEAFF.

The chain couples TRBV3-1 (or the pseudogene TRBV3-2) to TRBJ2-2, with 7 bases fitting TRBD1. CDR3 length equals 16 residues. CDR1 LGHDT and CDR2 YNNKEL come from the germline V gene (reference sequence). The V segment lost 1 base and the J segment 3 bases; nucleotides outside the gene matches: 5. The CDR3 DNA follows: TGTGCCAGCAGCCAAGGGGACAGTAGCTACACCGGGGAGCTGTTTTTT. Its protein product is CASSQGDSSYTGELFF.

V gene TRBV6-1 combines with J gene TRBJ2-2; TRBD1 agrees at 8 bases. The germline CDR1 and CDR2 sequences are MNHNS and SASEGT. The V and J ends lost 2 bases and 1 base, in that order; junction bases with no gene match: 0. This CDR3 is 15 amino acids long. The CDR3 is CASSETGGNTGELFF. CDR3 in DNA: TGTGCCAGCAGTGAAACAGGGGGGAACACCGGGGAGCTGTTTTTT.

J is TRBJ1-6 and V is TRBV19; the D gene is possibly TRBD1 (6 bases). In germline, CDR1 is LNHDA, CDR2 SQIVND (reference sequence). V was cut by 6 bases and J by 9 bases, with 15 bases left in between. The CDR3 covers 14 residues. The CDR3 sequence is CASSPGVVGSPLHF. CDR3 DNA: TGTGCCAGTAGCCCAGGGGTGGTGGGTTCACCCCTCCACTTT.